The source of this TCR beta chain is a study of T cell responses to AZD1222 COVID-19 vaccine. Study-wide results and caveats: Increases in Spike-specific TCR breadth and depth were seen after two AZD1222 doses. Just a handful of AZD1222 recipients tested seropositive at baseline. The donor cohort was predominantly white British with a female majority, and clonal diversity may have been underestimated.

The CDR3 extends over 14 amino acids. The V and J ends lost 5 bases and 5 bases respectively, with 10 bases between them. Germline values: CDR1 LNHDA, CDR2 SQIVND (reference sequence). Method: immunoSEQ multiplex PCR; TCRdb's copy keeps in-frame clones and lacks some. The sample contains 150,000 to 200,000 clones, over 70% of which appear only once. This clone came up a few times. Antigen: not known. The chain carries TRBV19 and TRBJ1-6; D unclear. The receptor's source is an adult in good health. Sequencing was performed on peripheral blood, taken on day 0 of MenACWY control vaccination. CDR3 sequence reads: CASSVYTDNSPLHF. The CDR3 DNA reads TGTGCCAGTAGTGTATACACTGATAATTCACCCCTCCACTTT.